In its sample, the clone carrying this TCR beta chain was seen once. The antigen is undetermined. The PCR made use of 60 Vbeta and 13 Jbeta primers. In the authors' workflow: There were around 80 million unique TCR beta chains by a later count, and approximately 10 million of them were shared. Assay: immunoSEQ multiplex PCR; the TCRdb copy retains only in-frame clones and omits some. That table gives V, J and clone size, and the DNA gave D and trimming. The sample lists a few hundred thousand clones; 80% to 85% were seen once. The entry originates in a study of cytomegalovirus exposure and HLA in healthy donors. Study-wide points: There were three CMV-associated chains whose specificity for CMV antigens was confirmed in vitro. As was reported, the HLA-A and HLA-B alleles of most subjects were accurately predicted from TCR beta sequences. The likely explanation for a cluster of highly shared sequence variants was sequencing artifact.

The V gene's germline CDR1 is SGHVS and CDR2 FQNEAQ. J was trimmed by 4 bases and V by 5 bases; bases with no gene match: 12. This CDR3 region has 16 residues. This sequence originates from a woman between 55 and 75 years old in good health and CMV-seropositive. V and J are TRBV7-8 and TRBJ2-7, with 9 bases that match TRBD2. The sample consisted of PBMCs. The CDR3 is CASSLLGGSGSYEQYF. The DNA for the CDR3 is TGTGCCAGCAGCCTATTAGGGGGTAGCGGGAGTTACGAGCAGTACTTC.